This T cell receptor (beta chain) was obtained from a study of CD8 T cells in acute hepatitis C reinfection. Study observations and caveats: Overrepresentation in the naive pool did not explain the preferential TRBV04 and TRBV06 usage seen in all groups. A V04-02/J02-02 clonotype was among approximately twelve public ones, independent of outcome.

This CDR3 is built from 14 residues. V lost 0 bases and J 7 bases, leaving 13 bases between the germline ends. Germline V gene data show CDR1 as SGHRS and CDR2 as YFSETQ. Assay: immunoSEQ multiplex PCR; the TCRdb copy retains only in-frame clones and omits some. The sample records about 1,000 clones, less than 80% being singletons. Time point described: acute HCV infection, within 168 days of estimated infection date. Hepatitis C virus-specific T cells were sequenced directly ex vivo without in vitro expansion. HCV-specific cells were stained with NS3 1073-1081 tetramer. The sequencing here drew on HCV NS3-1073 tetramer-sorted CD8+ T cells from PBMCs, taken during acute infection. The chain joins TRBV5-1 to TRBJ1-1; D gene uncertain. This receptor was taken from a woman aged 18-29 years who spontaneously cleared hepatitis C infection. The CDR3 nucleotides read TGCGCCAGCAGCTTGGAATCCGGGAATGGTGAAGCTTTCTTT. Protein: CASSLESGNGEAFF.